These 28 T cell receptor beta chains came from one sample sequenced in a study of early T cells in non-severe SARS-CoV-2 infection. TCRdb reprocessed the 5' RACE reads with MiXCR, giving one entry per CDR3 protein. The sample has 100,000 to 150,000 distinct CDR3 sequences, 15% seen once. The sequencing sample was made of whole blood. These TCRs come from an adult who was a healthcare worker with PCR-confirmed SARS-CoV-2 infection or an uninfected control (not recorded which).

This clonotype was seen repeatedly, ten times or more. The chain carries TRBV27 and TRBJ1-1; tentatively, D is TRBD1 (6 bases). Trimming shortened V by 5 bases and J by 7 bases, and 23 bases separated the two germline ends. This CDR3 spans 16 amino acids. The germline CDR1 and CDR2 sequences are MNHEY and SMNVEV (reference sequence). CDR3 protein: CASSLNLQGRVIEAFF. The CDR3 nucleotides read TGTGCCAGCAGTCTAAACCTACAGGGCCGAGTAATTGAAGCTTTCTTT.

The chain recombines TRBV20-1 with TRBJ2-3, with D perhaps being TRBD1 or TRBD2 (6 bases each). Trimming stripped 4 bases from V and 0 bases from J, with 17 bases between. Germline V lookup: CDR1 DFQATT, CDR2 SNEGSKA (reference sequence). This CDR3 is 16 amino acids long. The CDR3 sequence: CSATDRGQTSTDTQYF. DNA for the CDR3: TGCAGTGCTACCGACCGGGGGCAGACTAGCACAGATACGCAGTATTTT.

The gene calls are TRBV3-1 and TRBJ2-2; D remains ambiguous. Germline CDR1 is LGHDT and CDR2 is YNNKEL (reference sequence). The CDR3 consists of 12 residues. Deletions cut 3 bases from V and 6 bases from J, with 5 bases between. DNA of the CDR3: TGTGCCAGCAGCCACTACTCCGGGGAGCTGTTTTTT. It specifies CASSHYSGELFF.

This clonotype was counted at least ten times. The rearrangement uses TRBV18 and TRBJ1-1; 10 bases fit TRBD1. Germline V lookup: CDR1 KGHSH, CDR2 LQKENI. This CDR3 contains 16 residues. V lost 7 bases, J lost 3 bases, and 11 bases stayed unmatched. The CDR3 protein is CASFPTGTGDYTEAFF. The CDR3 nucleotides read TGTGCCAGCTTCCCGACAGGGACAGGGGATTACACTGAAGCTTTCTTT.

This clonotype was seen only a few times. The V gene is TRBV20-1, the J gene TRBJ2-7; a weak D match, TRBD2 (7 bases). V lost 6 bases and J lost 4, with 22 bases in between. This CDR3 spans 15 amino acids. CDR1 DFQATT and CDR2 SNEGSKA come from the germline V gene (reference sequence). The DNA of the CDR3 is TGCAGTGCCCCCGAGAGGAGGGGGGGCCAGTACGAGCAGTACTTC. The encoded protein is CSAPERRGGQYEQYF.

This sequence joins TRBV14 and TRBJ2-5; maybe TRBD2 (6 bases). Trimming cost V 0 bases and J 0 bases, with 11 bases left between them. Germline CDR1 and CDR2: SGHDN and FVKESK. The CDR3 contains 16 residues. The CDR3: CASSQDYGGYQETQYF. In DNA form, the CDR3 reads TGTGCCAGCAGCCAAGATTATGGGGGGTACCAAGAGACCCAGTACTTC.

The rearrangement uses TRBV21-1 and TRBJ2-7; TRBD2 is taken as the D call from the table, unchecked against the DNA. TRBV21-1 is recorded as a pseudogene. This CDR3 region has 17 residues. CDR3 sequence: CASSKVSRAPNTYEQYF. The CDR3 region has the DNA TGTGCCAGCAGCAAAGTTTCGAGGGCACCAAACACCTACGAGCAGTACTTC.

This clonotype occurred a few times. The chain carries TRBV20-1 and TRBJ2-2; D is ambiguous. The germline gives CDR1 DFQATT, CDR2 SNEGSKA (reference sequence). Trimming took off 0 bases at V and 7 bases at J, with 12 bases between the two ends. The CDR3 runs 14 residues. Here the CDR3 DNA reads TGCAGTGCTAGAGAGAACAGATGGAACGGGGAGCTGTTTTTT. Protein sequence: CSARENRWNGELFF.

Only a few counts were recorded for this clonotype. The CDR3 bases are TGTGCCAGCAGCCCACAGACCGCGAGCGAGCAGTACTTC. Translated: CASSPQTASEQYF. The V call is TRBV9, the J call TRBJ2-7; D not resolved. Germline V gene sequence: CDR1 SGDLS, CDR2 YYNGEE. The CDR3 contains 13 residues. V was pared by 4 bases and J by 6 bases, with 14 bases between. Together with reference TRBV9 and TRBJ2-7, the CDR3 gives the full variable domain: DSGVTQTPKHLITATGQRVTLRCSPRSGDLSVYWYQQSLDQGLQFLIQYYNGEERAKGNILERFSAQQFPDLHSELNLSSLELGDSALYFCASSPQTASEQYFGPGTRLTVT.

This clonotype was recorded many times. The chain couples TRBV5-1 to TRBJ1-1; no definite D call. In germline, CDR1 is SGHRS, CDR2 YFSETQ. V lost 4 bases, J lost 3 bases, and 10 bases lay in between. The CDR3 is 13 amino acids. The CDR3 reads CASSAGRHTEAFF. The CDR3 DNA is TGCGCCAGCAGCGCAGGACGGCACACTGAAGCTTTCTTT. Together with reference TRBV5-1 and TRBJ1-1, the CDR3 gives the full variable domain: KAGVTQTPRYLIKTRGQQVTLSCSPISGHRSVSWYQQTPGQGLQFLFEYFSETQRNKGNFPGRFSGRQFSNSRSEMNVSTLELGDSALYLCASSAGRHTEAFFGQGTRLTVV.

This clonotype was counted between two and nine times. The chain joins TRBV29-1 to TRBJ2-3, with 9 positions matching TRBD1. With V trimmed by 8 bases and J by 1 base, 4 bases remained unmatched. This CDR3 region has 13 residues. In germline, CDR1 is SQVTM, CDR2 ANQGSEA. This CDR3 is CSTRDRGTDTQYF. The CDR3 coding sequence is TGCAGCACCAGGGACAGGGGCACAGATACGCAGTATTTT.

In this sample, this clonotype turned up once. The rearrangement joins TRBV29-1 to TRBJ2-2, with TRBD1 as a possible D gene (5 bases). CDR1 and CDR2 (germline): SQVTM, ANQGSEA. The CDR3 has 14 amino acids. V gave up 4 bases and J gave up 3 bases, with 12 bases separating them. The CDR3 DNA follows: TGCAGCGTTGGAGTCTTAGGGGACACCGGGGAGCTGTTTTTT. Protein sequence: CSVGVLGDTGELFF.

This clonotype was found a few times. V usage is TRBV6-2 or TRBV6-3 and J usage is TRBJ2-1; 11 nucleotides agree with TRBD2. The length of the CDR3 is 17 residues. After removal of 2 bases from V and 5 bases from J, the junction contained 8 bases not matched to a gene. CDR1 is MNHEY and CDR2 is SVGEGT in the germline V gene. This CDR3 is CASSYPLAGVPHNEQFF. CDR3 bases: TGTGCCAGCAGTTACCCACTAGCGGGGGTTCCCCACAATGAGCAGTTCTTC.

The genes are TRBV5-1 and TRBJ1-2, with D unclear. CDR3 length: 14 residues. V lost 3 bases and J 0 bases, leaving 9 bases between the germline ends. Germline values: CDR1 SGHRS, CDR2 YFSETQ. The CDR3, as DNA: TGCGCCAGCAGCTCCGTCCCGACTAACTATGGCTACACCTTC. Translated, it gives CASSSVPTNYGYTF.

The V call is TRBV7-6, the J call TRBJ2-5; 10 bases align to TRBD1. The V and J ends lost 5 bases and 5 bases, in that order; junction bases with no gene match: 8. In germline, CDR1 is SGHVS, CDR2 FNYEAQ. This CDR3 spans 15 amino acids. This chain's CDR3 is CASSSRDRGSETQYF. The CDR3 coding sequence is TGTGCCAGCAGCAGCCGGGACAGGGGATCGGAGACCCAGTACTTC.

This clonotype has only a few counts. This chain uses TRBV19 with TRBJ1-2; 7 bases fit TRBD1. V dropped 7 bases and J dropped 5; count of bases not matched to a gene: 10. The CDR3 contains 14 residues. The germline CDR1 and CDR2 sequences are LNHDA and SQIVND (reference sequence). CDR3 DNA sequence: TGTGCCAGTAATCGGGACAGCTTTTTTTATGGCTACACCTTC. Residues: CASNRDSFFYGYTF.

This clonotype was detected only a few times. The chain links TRBV14 to TRBJ2-1; perhaps TRBD1 as D (6 bases). The CDR3 spans 12 residues. Germline V lookup: CDR1 SGHDN, CDR2 FVKESK. V shed 6 bases and J shed 7 bases, with 10 bases lying between them. CDR3 in amino acids: CASRQQGNEQFF. CDR3 bases: TGTGCCAGCAGACAACAGGGTAATGAGCAGTTCTTC.

This clonotype was recorded a few times. The chain recombines TRBV2 with TRBJ1-5; no reliable D call. V lost 2 bases, J lost 0 bases, and 11 bases lay in between. The CDR3 contains 16 residues. Per the germline V gene, CDR1 is SNHLY and CDR2 is FYNNEI. CDR3 nucleotides: TGTGCCAGCAGTGAAACGGGAAGGTATAGCAATCAGCCCCAGCATTTT. This codes for CASSETGRYSNQPQHF.

The chain employs TRBV20-1 and TRBJ2-3, with 7 bases aligning to TRBD2. The V and J ends lost 0 bases and 6 bases, in that order; junction bases with no gene match: 9. The CDR3 is made up of 15 amino acids. Germline V CDR1 and CDR2: DFQATT, SNEGSKA (reference sequence). The CDR3 here is CSARDPTSSHDTQYF. The CDR3 region has the DNA TGCAGTGCTAGAGACCCGACTAGCAGCCACGATACGCAGTATTTT.

The chain has TRBV4-1 and TRBJ1-1, with D possibly matching TRBD1 (5 bases). V gave up 1 base and J gave up 6 bases, with 15 bases separating them. Germline lookup yields CDR1 MGHRA and CDR2 YSYEKL. The CDR3 contains 15 residues. CDR3 nucleotides: TGCGCCAGCAGCCAAGCCCCCAGGGCTGGCTCTGAAGCTTTCTTT. Amino acids: CASSQAPRAGSEAFF.

This clonotype was detected only a few times. The chain joins TRBV19 to TRBJ1-5, with 7 bases that match TRBD1. Germline V lookup: CDR1 LNHDA, CDR2 SQIVND (reference sequence). The CDR3 is 12 residues long. Trimming removed 11 bases from V and 4 bases from J; junction bases left unmatched: 5. This CDR3 reads CASNRGNQPQHF. The CDR3 coding sequence is TGTGCCTCTAACAGGGGAAATCAGCCCCAGCATTTT.

This clonotype was seen at least ten times. V is TRBV7-9 and J is TRBJ1-6, with D tentatively TRBD1 (5 bases). CDR3 length: 15 amino acids. V was pared by 5 bases and J by 9 bases, with 17 bases between. Germline V CDR1 and CDR2: SEHNR, FQNEAQ (reference sequence). The CDR3 region is CASSPEGRPFSPLHF. CDR3 nucleotide sequence: TGTGCCAGCAGCCCAGAGGGGCGTCCGTTTTCACCCCTCCACTTT.

In this sample, this clonotype turned up many times. The chain couples TRBV6-6 to TRBJ1-1; perhaps TRBD1 as D (5 bases). V lost 6 bases and J lost 6, with 20 bases in between. The length of the CDR3 is 15 residues. CDR1 and CDR2 from the germline V gene are MNHNY and SVGAGI (reference sequence). DNA for the CDR3: TGTGCCAGCAGGCTCCAGGACGCAGGGAGACCTGAAGCTTTCTTT. The encoded protein is CASRLQDAGRPEAFF.

This clonotype was seen a handful of times. The CDR3 sequence is CASSLSGDTQYF. The DNA of the CDR3 is TGTGCCAGCAGCTTAAGCGGAGATACGCAGTATTTT. The chain employs TRBV7-9 and TRBJ2-3; possibly TRBD2 for D (5 bases). In germline, CDR1 is SEHNR, CDR2 FQNEAQ (reference sequence). Between the trimmed V and J ends, which lost 2 bases and 5 bases, there was a span of 5 bases. The CDR3 consists of 12 residues.

This clonotype was found a few times. The chain joins TRBV29-1 to TRBJ2-5; the D gene is possibly TRBD2 (5 bases). The CDR3 length is 14 residues. CDR1 and CDR2 from the germline V gene are SQVTM and ANQGSEA. V was trimmed by 5 bases and J by 5 bases, leaving 18 bases between them. The CDR3 DNA sequence: TGCAGCGTTATCGTTGCTAGCCCCCAGGAGACCCAGTACTTC. This gives the protein CSVIVASPQETQYF.

This chain joins TRBV29-1 and TRBJ2-1, with 8 bases that match TRBD2. Per the germline V gene, CDR1 is SQVTM and CDR2 is ANQGSEA. This CDR3 region has 14 residues. Trimming at V came to 7 bases and at J to 7 bases, leaving 12 bases not matched to a gene. The CDR3 DNA reads TGCAGCGCCCGGAGCGGGGGCCAGGGGAATGAGCAGTTCTTC. Protein product: CSARSGGQGNEQFF.

This clonotype was seen only a few times. This sequence joins TRBV3-1 and TRBJ2-1; the D gene is possibly TRBD2 (5 bases). The CDR3 length is 12 residues. Per germline, CDR1 LGHDT and CDR2 YNNKEL (reference sequence). V was pared by 5 bases and J by 9 bases, with 11 bases between. The CDR3 loop reads CASSVGLAEQFF. The CDR3 nucleotides are TGTGCCAGCAGCGTTGGACTTGCTGAGCAGTTCTTC.

The gene calls are TRBV9 and TRBJ2-1; TRBD1 matches at 7 bases. In germline, CDR1 is SGDLS, CDR2 YYNGEE. V lost 0 bases and J lost 7; bases outside the gene matches: 10. There are 16 residues in the CDR3. Here the CDR3 DNA reads TGTGCCAGCAGCGTAGGAATGGCCAGGGGGTCAAATGAGCAGTTCTTC. As protein: CASSVGMARGSNEQFF. The entire variable domain, with the rest obtained from reference TRBV9 and TRBJ2-1, is as follows: DSGVTQTPKHLITATGQRVTLRCSPRSGDLSVYWYQQSLDQGLQFLIQYYNGEERAKGNILERFSAQQFPDLHSELNLSSLELGDSALYFCASSVGMARGSNEQFFGPGTRLTVL.